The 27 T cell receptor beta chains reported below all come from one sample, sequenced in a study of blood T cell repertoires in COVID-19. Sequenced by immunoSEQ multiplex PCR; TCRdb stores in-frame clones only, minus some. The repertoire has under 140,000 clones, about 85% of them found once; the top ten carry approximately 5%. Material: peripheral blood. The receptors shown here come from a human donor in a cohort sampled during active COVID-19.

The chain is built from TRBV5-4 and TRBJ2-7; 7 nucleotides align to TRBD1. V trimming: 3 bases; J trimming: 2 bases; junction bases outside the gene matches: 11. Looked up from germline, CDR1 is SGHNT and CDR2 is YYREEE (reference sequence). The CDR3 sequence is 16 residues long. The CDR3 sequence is CASSSPGGLKAYEQYF. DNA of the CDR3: TGTGCCAGCAGCTCACCAGGGGGTTTGAAGGCCTACGAGCAGTACTTC.

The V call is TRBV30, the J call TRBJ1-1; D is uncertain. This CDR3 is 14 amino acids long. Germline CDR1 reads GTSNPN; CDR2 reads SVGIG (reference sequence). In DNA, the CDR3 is TGTCCCTTGGGTCGACCAACTATGAACACTGAAGCTTTCTTT. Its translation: CPLGRPTMNTEAFF.

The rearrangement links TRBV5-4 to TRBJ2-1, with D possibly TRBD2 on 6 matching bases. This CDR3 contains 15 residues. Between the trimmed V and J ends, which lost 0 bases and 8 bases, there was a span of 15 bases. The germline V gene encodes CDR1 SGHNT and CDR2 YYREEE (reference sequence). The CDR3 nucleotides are TGTGCCAGCAGCTTGGTCTCCAGGCGGGGCGATGAGCAGTTCTTC. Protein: CASSLVSRRGDEQFF.

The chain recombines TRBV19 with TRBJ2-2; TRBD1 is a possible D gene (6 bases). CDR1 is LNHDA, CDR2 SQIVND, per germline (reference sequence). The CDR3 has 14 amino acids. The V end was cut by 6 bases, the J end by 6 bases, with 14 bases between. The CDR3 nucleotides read TGTGCCAGTAGCCCCAGGGGTTTAGCCGGGGAGCTGTTTTTT. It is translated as CASSPRGLAGELFF.

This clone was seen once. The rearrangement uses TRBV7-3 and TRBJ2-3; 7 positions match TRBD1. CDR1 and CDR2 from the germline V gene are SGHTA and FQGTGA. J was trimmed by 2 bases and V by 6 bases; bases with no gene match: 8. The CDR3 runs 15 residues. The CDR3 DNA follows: TGTGCCAGCAGTTTGGACAGGAGCTACACAGATACGCAGTATTTT. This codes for CASSLDRSYTDTQYF.

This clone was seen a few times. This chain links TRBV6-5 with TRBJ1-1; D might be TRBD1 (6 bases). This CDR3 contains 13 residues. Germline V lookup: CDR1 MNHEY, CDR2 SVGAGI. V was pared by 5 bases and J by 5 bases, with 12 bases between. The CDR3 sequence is CASSRPGVTEAFF. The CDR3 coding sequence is TGTGCCAGCAGTCGTCCAGGGGTAACTGAAGCTTTCTTT.

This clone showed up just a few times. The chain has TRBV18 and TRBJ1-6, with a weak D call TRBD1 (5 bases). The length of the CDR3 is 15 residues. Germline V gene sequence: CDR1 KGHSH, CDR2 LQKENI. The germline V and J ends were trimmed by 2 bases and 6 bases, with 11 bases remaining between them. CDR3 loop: CASSPRDSPNSPLHF. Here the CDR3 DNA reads TGTGCCAGCTCACCAAGAGACAGCCCTAATTCACCCCTCCACTTT.

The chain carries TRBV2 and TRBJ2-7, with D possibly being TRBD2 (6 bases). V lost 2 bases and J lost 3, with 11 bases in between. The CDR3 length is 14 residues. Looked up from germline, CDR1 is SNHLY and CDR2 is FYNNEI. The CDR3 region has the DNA TGTGCCAGCAGTGAACGGGACTGGAGCTACGAGCAGTACTTC. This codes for CASSERDWSYEQYF.

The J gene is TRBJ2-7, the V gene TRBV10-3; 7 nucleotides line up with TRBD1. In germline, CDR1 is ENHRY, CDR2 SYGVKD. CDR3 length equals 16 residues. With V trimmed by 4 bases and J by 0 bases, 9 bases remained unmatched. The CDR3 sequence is CAISAWTGQSSYEQYF. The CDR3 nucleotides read TGTGCCATCAGTGCCTGGACAGGCCAGAGCTCCTACGAGCAGTACTTC.

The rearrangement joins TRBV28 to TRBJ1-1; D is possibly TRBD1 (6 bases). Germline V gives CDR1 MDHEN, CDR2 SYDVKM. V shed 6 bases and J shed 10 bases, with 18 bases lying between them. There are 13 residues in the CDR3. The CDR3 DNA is TGTGCCAGCAGAGCCGGGACAACCAAGAGAGCTTTCTTT. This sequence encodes CASRAGTTKRAFF.

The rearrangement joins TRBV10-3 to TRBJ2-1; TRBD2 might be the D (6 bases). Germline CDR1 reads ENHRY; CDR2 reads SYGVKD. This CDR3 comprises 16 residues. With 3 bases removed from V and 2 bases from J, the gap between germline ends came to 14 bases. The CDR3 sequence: CAISDREAGTYNEQFF. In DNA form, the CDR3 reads TGTGCCATCAGTGACAGGGAGGCAGGGACCTACAATGAGCAGTTCTTC.

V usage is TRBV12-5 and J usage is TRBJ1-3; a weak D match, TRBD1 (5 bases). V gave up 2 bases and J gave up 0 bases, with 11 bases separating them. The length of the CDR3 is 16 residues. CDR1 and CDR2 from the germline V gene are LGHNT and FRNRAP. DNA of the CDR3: TGTGCTAGTGGTTTGCGCTCGGGACTCTCTGGAAACACCATATATTTT. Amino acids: CASGLRSGLSGNTIYF.

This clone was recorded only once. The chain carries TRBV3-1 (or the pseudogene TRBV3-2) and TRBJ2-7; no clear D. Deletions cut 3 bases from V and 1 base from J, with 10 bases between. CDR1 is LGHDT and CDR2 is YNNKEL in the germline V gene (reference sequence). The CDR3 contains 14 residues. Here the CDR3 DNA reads TGTGCCAGCAGCCATGGGCAGAAATCCTACGAGCAGTACTTC. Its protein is CASSHGQKSYEQYF.

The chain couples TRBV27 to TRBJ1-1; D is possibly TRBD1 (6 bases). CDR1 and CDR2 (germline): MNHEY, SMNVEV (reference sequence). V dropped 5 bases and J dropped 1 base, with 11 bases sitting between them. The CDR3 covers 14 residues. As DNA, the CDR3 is TGTGCCAGCAGTCCACTGACAGGGAACACTGAAGCTTTCTTT. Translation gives CASSPLTGNTEAFF.

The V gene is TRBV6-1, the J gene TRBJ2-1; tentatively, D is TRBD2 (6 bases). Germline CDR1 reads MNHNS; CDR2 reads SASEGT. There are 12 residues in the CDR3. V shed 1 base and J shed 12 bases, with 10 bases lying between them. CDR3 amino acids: CASSEGPGGQFF. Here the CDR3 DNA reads TGTGCCAGCAGTGAAGGGCCCGGGGGGCAGTTCTTC.

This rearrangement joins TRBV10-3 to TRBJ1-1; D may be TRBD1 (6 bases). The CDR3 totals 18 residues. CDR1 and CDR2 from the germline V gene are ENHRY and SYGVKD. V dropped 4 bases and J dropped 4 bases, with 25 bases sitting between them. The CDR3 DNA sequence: TGTGCCATCAGTGGGAAAGGACGGGACAAGCCTAGGGGCACTGAAGCTTTCTTT. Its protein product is CAISGKGRDKPRGTEAFF.

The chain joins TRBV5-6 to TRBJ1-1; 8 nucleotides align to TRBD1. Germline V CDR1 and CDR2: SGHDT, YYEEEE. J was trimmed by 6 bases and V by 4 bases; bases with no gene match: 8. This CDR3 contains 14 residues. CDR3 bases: TGTGCCAGCAGCCACCGGGACAGGTTCCCTGAAGCTTTCTTT. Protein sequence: CASSHRDRFPEAFF.

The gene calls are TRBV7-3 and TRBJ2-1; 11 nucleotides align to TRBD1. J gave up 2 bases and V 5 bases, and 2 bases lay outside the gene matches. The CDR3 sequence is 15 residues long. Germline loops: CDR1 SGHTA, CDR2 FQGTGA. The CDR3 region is CASSRDRGAYNEQFF. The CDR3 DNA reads TGTGCCAGCAGCCGGGACAGGGGGGCCTACAATGAGCAGTTCTTC.

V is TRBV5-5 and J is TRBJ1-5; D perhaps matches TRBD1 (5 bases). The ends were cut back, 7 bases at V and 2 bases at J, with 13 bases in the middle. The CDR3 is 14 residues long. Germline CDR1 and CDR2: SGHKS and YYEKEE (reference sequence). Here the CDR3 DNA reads TGTGCCAGCTCACCAGGGATGGGCAATCAGCCCCAGCATTTT. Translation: CASSPGMGNQPQHF.

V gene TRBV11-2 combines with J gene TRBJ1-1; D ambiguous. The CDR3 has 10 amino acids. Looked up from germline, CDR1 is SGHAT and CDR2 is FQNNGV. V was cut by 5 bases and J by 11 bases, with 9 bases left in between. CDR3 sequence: CASSHSTAFF. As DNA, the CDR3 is TGTGCCAGCAGCCACAGTACCGCTTTCTTT.

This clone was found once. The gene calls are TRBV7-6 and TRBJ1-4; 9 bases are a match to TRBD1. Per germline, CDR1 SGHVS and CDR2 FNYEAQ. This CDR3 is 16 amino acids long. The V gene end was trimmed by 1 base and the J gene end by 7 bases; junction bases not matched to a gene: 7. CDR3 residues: CASSLGSGTGREKLFF. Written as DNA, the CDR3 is TGTGCCAGCAGCTTAGGTAGCGGGACAGGGCGTGAAAAACTGTTTTTT.

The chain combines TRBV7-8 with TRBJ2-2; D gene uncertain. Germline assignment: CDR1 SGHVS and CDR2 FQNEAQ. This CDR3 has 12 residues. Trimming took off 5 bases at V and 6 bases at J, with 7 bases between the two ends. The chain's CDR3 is CASSQGAGELFF. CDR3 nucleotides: TGTGCCAGCAGCCAAGGAGCCGGGGAGCTGTTTTTT.

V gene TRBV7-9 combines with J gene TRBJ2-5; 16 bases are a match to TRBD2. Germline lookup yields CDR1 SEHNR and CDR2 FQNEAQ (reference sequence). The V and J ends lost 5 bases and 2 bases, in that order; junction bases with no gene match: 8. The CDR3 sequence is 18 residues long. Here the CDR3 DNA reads TGTGCCAGCAGCCCTGGGACTAGCGGGAGGGGGCTACAAGAGACCCAGTACTTC. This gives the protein CASSPGTSGRGLQETQYF.

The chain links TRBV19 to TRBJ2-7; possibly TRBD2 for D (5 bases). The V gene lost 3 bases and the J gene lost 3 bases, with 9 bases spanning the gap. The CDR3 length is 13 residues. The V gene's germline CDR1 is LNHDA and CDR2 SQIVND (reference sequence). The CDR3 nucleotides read TGTGCCAGTAGTATCGAGGGATACTACGAGCAGTACTTC. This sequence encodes CASSIEGYYEQYF.

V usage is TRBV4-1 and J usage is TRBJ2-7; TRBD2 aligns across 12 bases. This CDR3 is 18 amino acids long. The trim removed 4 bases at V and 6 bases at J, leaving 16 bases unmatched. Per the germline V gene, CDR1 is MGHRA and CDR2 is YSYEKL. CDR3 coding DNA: TGCGCCAGCAGCCCGGCTGTTTTCGGCGGACTAGCGGGGACCGAGCAGTACTTC. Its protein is CASSPAVFGGLAGTEQYF.

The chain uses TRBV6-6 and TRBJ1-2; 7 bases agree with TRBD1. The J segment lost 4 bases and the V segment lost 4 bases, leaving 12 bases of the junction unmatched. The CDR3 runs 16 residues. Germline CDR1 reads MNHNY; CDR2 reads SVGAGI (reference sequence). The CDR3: CASSSEARGIGYGYTF. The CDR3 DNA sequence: TGTGCCAGCAGTTCGGAGGCCAGGGGGATAGGCTATGGCTACACCTTC.

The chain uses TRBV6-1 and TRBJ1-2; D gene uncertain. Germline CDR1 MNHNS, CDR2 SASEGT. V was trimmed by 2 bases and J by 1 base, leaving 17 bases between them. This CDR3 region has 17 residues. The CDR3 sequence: CASSELGSPAINYGYTF. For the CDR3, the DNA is TGTGCCAGCAGTGAACTTGGTAGCCCCGCTATTAACTATGGCTACACCTTC.